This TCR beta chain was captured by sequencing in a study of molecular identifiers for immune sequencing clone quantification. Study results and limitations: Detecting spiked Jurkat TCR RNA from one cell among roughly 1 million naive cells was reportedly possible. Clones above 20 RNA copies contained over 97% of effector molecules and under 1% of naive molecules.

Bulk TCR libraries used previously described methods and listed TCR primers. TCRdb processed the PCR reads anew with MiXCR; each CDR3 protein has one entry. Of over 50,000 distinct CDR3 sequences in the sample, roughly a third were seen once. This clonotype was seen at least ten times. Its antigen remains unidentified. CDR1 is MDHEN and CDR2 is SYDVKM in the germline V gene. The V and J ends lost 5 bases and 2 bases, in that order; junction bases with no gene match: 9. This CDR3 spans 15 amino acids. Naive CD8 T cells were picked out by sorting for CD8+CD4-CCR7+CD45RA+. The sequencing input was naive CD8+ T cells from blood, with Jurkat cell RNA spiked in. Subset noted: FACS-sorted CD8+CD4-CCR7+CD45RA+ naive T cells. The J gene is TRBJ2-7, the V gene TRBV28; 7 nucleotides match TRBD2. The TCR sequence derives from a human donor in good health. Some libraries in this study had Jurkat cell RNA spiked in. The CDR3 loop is CASSPGTTKPYEQYF. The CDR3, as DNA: TGTGCCAGCAGTCCCGGGACTACGAAACCCTACGAGCAGTACTTC.